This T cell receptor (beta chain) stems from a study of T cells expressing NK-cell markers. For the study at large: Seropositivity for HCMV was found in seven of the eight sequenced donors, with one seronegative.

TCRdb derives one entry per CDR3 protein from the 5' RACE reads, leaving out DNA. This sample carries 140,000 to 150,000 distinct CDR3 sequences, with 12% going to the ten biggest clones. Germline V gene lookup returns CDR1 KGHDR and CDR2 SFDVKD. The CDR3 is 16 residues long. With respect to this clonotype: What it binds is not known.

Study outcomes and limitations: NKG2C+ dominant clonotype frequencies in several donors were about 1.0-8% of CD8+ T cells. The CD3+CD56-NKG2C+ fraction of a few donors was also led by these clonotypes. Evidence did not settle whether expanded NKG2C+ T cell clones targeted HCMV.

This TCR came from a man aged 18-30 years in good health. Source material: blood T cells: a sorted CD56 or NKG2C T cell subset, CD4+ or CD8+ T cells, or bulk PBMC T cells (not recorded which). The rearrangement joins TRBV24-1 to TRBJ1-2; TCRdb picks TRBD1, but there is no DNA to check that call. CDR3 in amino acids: CATSDSTPGQGHGYTF.